This record concerns one T cell receptor beta chain sequence. Its antigen remains unknown. Germline V CDR1 and CDR2: SGHVS, FQNEAQ. The V gene end was trimmed by 4 bases and the J gene end by 5 bases; junction bases not matched to a gene: 13. CDR3 length: 17 residues. TCRdb re-called the 5' RACE reads through MiXCR, storing one row per CDR3 protein. This sample has around 500,000 distinct CDR3 sequences, with 15% to 20% found just once. This sample is drawn from a study of T-cell memory formation after mild COVID-19. Study-wide points: Contracting clones from day 15 to 85 had balanced CD4/CD8; later expanders favoured CD4+.

This sequence joins TRBV7-8 and TRBJ2-3, with 9 bases fitting TRBD2. The sequence was obtained from an adult woman who had mild COVID-19 (a few samples of this study predate the infection). Cell type and time point are not known. Sequenced input: PBMCs or a T cell subset sorted from them (not recorded which). DNA for the CDR3: TGTGCCAGCAGCTCTAAAAGTGGCGGGGGGGCAAAAGATACGCAGTATTTT. It specifies CASSSKSGGGAKDTQYF.